These 11 T cell receptor beta chains were sequenced from one sample in a study of blood T cells in healthy people across ages. Next came a second PCR, run for 7 to 11 cycles, which used a sample-barcoded 5' primer along with a J-beta primer mix. TCRdb re-called the 5' RACE reads with MiXCR, one entry per CDR3 protein. Of roughly 900,000 distinct CDR3 sequences in the sample, more than 25% were seen once. Sequences were obtained from blood. These receptors came from a woman older than 75 in good health.

This clonotype was counted many times. The rearrangement joins TRBV9 to TRBJ1-2; tentatively, D is TRBD1 (5 bases). Trimming removed 3 bases at V and 8 bases at J, with 20 bases between. The CDR3 spans 15 residues. Germline loops: CDR1 SGDLS, CDR2 YYNGEE. CDR3 nucleotides: TGTGCCAGCAGCGGAAGACAGTCTATCATTGAGGGCTACACCTTC. It is translated as CASSGRQSIIEGYTF. The full variable domain, completed using reference TRBV9 and TRBJ1-2, is DSGVTQTPKHLITATGQRVTLRCSPRSGDLSVYWYQQSLDQGLQFLIQYYNGEERAKGNILERFSAQQFPDLHSELNLSSLELGDSALYFCASSGRQSIIEGYTFGSGTRLTVV.

This clonotype came up once. With a much larger clone just one base away, this may be a read error. The chain couples TRBV27 to TRBJ1-2, with D perhaps matching TRBD1 (5 bases). Trimming pared 5 bases from V and 10 bases from J, leaving 14 bases between. The CDR3 contains 12 residues. CDR1 and CDR2 (germline): MNHEY, SMNVEV (reference sequence). The CDR3 DNA sequence: TGTGCCAGCAGTCCCCACCGGGGGGACTACACCTTC. Its translation is CASSPHRGDYTF.

This clonotype occurred a few times. CDR3 region: CASSLNRESYNEQFF. The CDR3 DNA follows: TGCGCCAGCAGCCTAAACAGGGAGTCCTACAATGAGCAGTTCTTC. This chain connects TRBV5-1 to TRBJ2-1; maybe TRBD1 (6 bases). From germline, CDR1 is SGHRS and CDR2 YFSETQ. The length of the CDR3 is 15 residues. The germline V and J ends were trimmed by 4 bases and 1 base, with 12 bases remaining between them.

This clonotype came up many times. This chain uses TRBV6-2 or TRBV6-3 with TRBJ1-5; TRBD1 matches 8 bases. Germline trimming cut 5 bases from V and 2 bases from J; bases unmatched to any gene: 2. Per the germline V gene, CDR1 is MNHEY and CDR2 is SVGEGT. The CDR3 runs to 14 residues. CDR3 nucleotides: TGTGCCAGCAGTCCAGGGGGCCGCAATCAGCCCCAGCATTTT. This sequence encodes CASSPGGRNQPQHF.

This clonotype was counted only a few times. The chain is built from TRBV19 and TRBJ2-1; possibly TRBD1 or TRBD2 for D (5 bases each). The DNA end is a closer match to TRBJ2-7, so the J assignment may be wrong. The CDR3 consists of 13 residues. Germline lookup yields CDR1 LNHDA and CDR2 SQIVND (reference sequence). CDR3 in DNA: TGTGCCAGCGGGGCCATCTCCTACAATGAGCAGTACTTC. Translated: CASGAISYNEQYF.

The chain employs TRBV5-1 and TRBJ1-1; D is perhaps TRBD1 (5 bases). Germline values: CDR1 SGHRS, CDR2 YFSETQ. V was trimmed by 0 bases and J by 3 bases, leaving 9 bases between them. This CDR3 is built from 14 residues. The CDR3 sequence is CASSLVRVDTEAFF. The CDR3 nucleotides are TGCGCCAGCAGCTTGGTCAGGGTCGACACTGAAGCTTTCTTT.

About this clonotype: This clone may be a read error of a much larger clone one base away. V usage is TRBV20-1 and J usage is TRBJ2-3; 9 bases map to TRBD1. Germline V gives CDR1 DFQATT, CDR2 SNEGSKA (reference sequence). The length of the CDR3 is 15 residues. J was trimmed by 8 bases and V by 4 bases; bases with no gene match: 13. This chain's CDR3 is CSATEMDRGWRTQYF. DNA of the CDR3: TGCAGTGCTACAGAAATGGACAGGGGTTGGCGTACGCAGTATTTT.

Many counts were recorded for this clonotype. V usage is TRBV5-6 and J usage is TRBJ2-7, with 9 bases that match TRBD2. Germline values: CDR1 SGHDT, CDR2 YYEEEE. The V gene end was trimmed by 1 base and the J gene end by 0 bases; junction bases not matched to a gene: 8. The CDR3 covers 17 residues. CDR3 nucleotides: TGTGCCAGCAGCTTGTACGGAGCGGGGGGCTTCTCCTACGAGCAGTACTTC. Translating it yields CASSLYGAGGFSYEQYF.

V and J are TRBV7-9 and TRBJ2-4, with 11 bases matching TRBD1. The J call is uncertain, as TRBJ2-7 better fits the DNA end. The germline gives CDR1 SEHNR, CDR2 FQNEAQ (reference sequence). The CDR3 totals 16 residues. The CDR3 region is CASSLPGQGDRDEQYF. The CDR3, as DNA: TGTGCCAGCAGCTTGCCGGGACAGGGGGATCGCGACGAGCAGTACTTC.

This clonotype was seen repeatedly, ten times or more. This chain joins TRBV20-1 and TRBJ1-2; D is perhaps TRBD1 (6 bases). The CDR3 has 14 amino acids. The V gene's germline CDR1 is DFQATT and CDR2 SNEGSKA (reference sequence). V was clipped by 2 bases and J by 4 bases, with 14 bases between them. CDR3 DNA sequence: TGCAGTGCTAGACGGGGGGCAGGGTCCTATGGCTACACCTTC. Protein: CSARRGAGSYGYTF.

CDR3 residues: CASSLTGLDTEAFF. The CDR3 DNA reads TGTGCCAGCAGCTTAACAGGGCTGGACACTGAAGCTTTCTTT. J is TRBJ1-1 and V is TRBV12-3 or TRBV12-4, with D possibly TRBD1 on 6 matching bases. V gave up 6 bases and J gave up 3 bases, with 14 bases separating them. The CDR3 is made up of 14 amino acids.